One and the same sample provided the 9 T cell receptor beta chains below, sequenced in a study of control samples from healthy donors and cancer patients (dated by TCRdb to 2020 to 2021). Library method: the immunoSEQ multiplex PCR assay. TCRdb stores this immuneACCESS table with in-frame sequences only. Part of the clones is absent; in the studies checked, under half of the shortfall reflects unresolved V genes, and no reason is known for the rest. Across this sample there are 75,000 or so clones, with roughly nine tenths seen only once. Of the sample, roughly 5.5% falls within the top ten clones. The sequencing sample was made of PBMCs. The receptor source for this set is a man between 60 and 75 years old with colorectal cancer.

Concerning this clone: Within the sample, other DNA sequences also encode this same CDR3. In DNA, the CDR3 is TGCGCCAGCAGCCAAAACACTGAAGCTTTCTTT. Encoded protein: CASSQNTEAFF. The chain joins TRBV4-1 to TRBJ1-1; D uncertain. V lost 2 bases and J 2 bases, leaving 0 bases between the germline ends. From germline, CDR1 is MGHRA and CDR2 YSYEKL. The CDR3 sequence is 11 residues long.

This rearrangement joins TRBV5-1 to TRBJ2-2, with D uncertain. Trimming cost V 4 bases and J 0 bases, with 7 bases left between them. CDR1 SGHRS and CDR2 YFSETQ come from the germline V gene. The CDR3 contains 14 residues. The CDR3 DNA is TGCGCCAGCAGCGCCACAACGAACACCGGGGAGCTGTTTTTT. It is translated as CASSATTNTGELFF.

The chain couples TRBV19 to TRBJ2-3; tentative D call: TRBD2 (5 bases). The CDR3 consists of 15 residues. The ends were cut back, 7 bases at V and 2 bases at J, with 16 bases in the middle. CDR1 and CDR2 from the germline V gene are LNHDA and SQIVND (reference sequence). The CDR3 loop reads CASTFGLAPTDTQYF. CDR3 nucleotides: TGTGCCAGTACCTTTGGGCTAGCTCCCACAGATACGCAGTATTTT.

This clone has just a few counts. The chain uses TRBV7-8 and TRBJ2-7; 7 nucleotides align to TRBD1. The CDR3 runs to 15 residues. J was trimmed by 0 bases and V by 0 bases; bases with no gene match: 2. In germline, CDR1 is SGHVS, CDR2 FQNEAQ. CDR3 protein: CASSLAWDSSYEQYF. CDR3 coding DNA: TGTGCCAGCAGCTTAGCATGGGACAGCTCCTACGAGCAGTACTTC.

The V call is TRBV4-3, the J call TRBJ2-1; 9 nucleotides line up with TRBD2. Germline V gene lookup returns CDR1 LGHNA and CDR2 YSLEER. The CDR3 has 15 residues. J lost 3 bases, V lost 5 bases, and 5 bases had no gene match. The CDR3 here is CASSFSGGDYNEQFF. As DNA, the CDR3 is TGCGCCAGCAGCTTTAGCGGGGGTGACTACAATGAGCAGTTCTTC.

This clone occurred a few times. The chain couples TRBV4-3 to TRBJ1-6; the D gene is possibly TRBD1 (6 bases). Germline CDR1 LGHNA, CDR2 YSLEER. V lost 1 base, J lost 4 bases, and 14 bases lay in between. This CDR3 contains 17 residues. The CDR3 protein is CASSQGTANLYNSPLHF. In DNA form, the CDR3 reads TGCGCCAGCAGCCAAGGGACAGCTAATCTTTATAATTCACCCCTCCACTTT.

This chain uses TRBV6-6 with TRBJ1-2, with 7 nucleotides matching TRBD1. The junction had 10 bases not matched to a gene; V was cut back by 5 bases and J by 7 bases. The CDR3 extends over 14 amino acids. Germline assignment: CDR1 MNHNY and CDR2 SVGAGI (reference sequence). The CDR3 DNA is TGTGCCAGCAGTAGAAAGACAGGGAGGCTTGGCTACACCTTC. It specifies CASSRKTGRLGYTF.

This chain uses TRBV6-5 with TRBJ2-2; 7 bases line up with TRBD2. The germline V gene has CDR1 MNHEY and CDR2 SVGAGI. The CDR3 extends over 12 amino acids. The V gene end was trimmed by 7 bases and the J gene end by 5 bases; junction bases not matched to a gene: 1. The CDR3 nucleotides read TGTGCCAGCACGCGGGAGACCGGGGAGCTGTTTTTT. Its protein is CASTRETGELFF.

This clone has a handful of counts. V usage is TRBV6-2 or TRBV6-3 and J usage is TRBJ1-4, with TRBD1 matching 7 bases. Germline V CDR1 and CDR2: MNHEY, SVGEGT. Trimming cost V 2 bases and J 8 bases; bases outside gene matches: 8. This CDR3 is 15 amino acids long. The DNA for the CDR3 is TGTGCCAGCAGTTACGGTACAGGGGTTGGAGAAAAACTGTTTTTT. This gives the protein CASSYGTGVGEKLFF.